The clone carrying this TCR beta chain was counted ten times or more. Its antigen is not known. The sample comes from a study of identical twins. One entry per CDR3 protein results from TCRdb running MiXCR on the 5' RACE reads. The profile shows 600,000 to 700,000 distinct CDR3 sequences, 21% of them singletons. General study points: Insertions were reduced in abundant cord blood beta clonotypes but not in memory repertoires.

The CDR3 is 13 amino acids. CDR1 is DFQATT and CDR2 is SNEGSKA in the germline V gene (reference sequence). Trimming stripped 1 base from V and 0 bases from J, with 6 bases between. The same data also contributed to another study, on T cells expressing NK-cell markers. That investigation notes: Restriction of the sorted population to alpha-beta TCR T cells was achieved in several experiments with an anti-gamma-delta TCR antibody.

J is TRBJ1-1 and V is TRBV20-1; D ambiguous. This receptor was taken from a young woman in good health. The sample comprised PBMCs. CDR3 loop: CSARGGVNTEAFF. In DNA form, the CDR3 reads TGCAGTGCTAGAGGGGGAGTGAACACTGAAGCTTTCTTT.